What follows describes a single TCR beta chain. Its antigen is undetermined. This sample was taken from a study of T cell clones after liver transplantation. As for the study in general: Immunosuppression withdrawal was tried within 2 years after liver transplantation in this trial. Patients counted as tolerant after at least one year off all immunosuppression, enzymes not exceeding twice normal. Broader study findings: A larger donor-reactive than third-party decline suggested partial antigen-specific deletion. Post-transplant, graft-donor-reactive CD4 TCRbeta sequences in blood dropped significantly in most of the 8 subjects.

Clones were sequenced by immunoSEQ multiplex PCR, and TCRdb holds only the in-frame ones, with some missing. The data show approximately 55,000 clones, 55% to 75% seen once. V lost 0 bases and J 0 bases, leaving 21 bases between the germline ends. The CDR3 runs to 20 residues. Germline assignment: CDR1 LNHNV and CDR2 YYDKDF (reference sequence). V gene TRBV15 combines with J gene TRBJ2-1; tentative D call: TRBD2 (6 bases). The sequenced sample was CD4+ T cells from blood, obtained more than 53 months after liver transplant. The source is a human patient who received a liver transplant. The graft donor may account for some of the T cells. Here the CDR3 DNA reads TGTGCCACCAGCAGAGATAGCGGTAGTGGTAGTGGGAGCTCCTACAATGAGCAGTTCTTC. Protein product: CATSRDSGSGSGSSYNEQFF.